The T cell receptor beta chain under discussion was sequenced for a study of cytomegalovirus exposure and HLA in healthy donors. The method was immunoSEQ multiplex PCR; TCRdb's version includes in-frame clones alone and lacks a portion of them. This sample has around 49,000 clones, with roughly 94% found just once. V shed 4 bases, J shed 11 bases, and the junction held 11 bases outside the gene matches. Germline V lookup: CDR1 MDHEN, CDR2 SYDVKM. The CDR3 runs to 14 residues. The chain carries TRBV28 and TRBJ2-1, with TRBD1 matching over 7 bases. The sample consisted of PBMCs. The sequence derives from a woman between 18 and 29 years old in good health and CMV-seropositive. DNA for the CDR3: TGTGCCAGCAGTTACCGGGACAGTACAATGAAGCAGTTCTTC. Its protein is CASSYRDSTMKQFF.